Following are 31 T cell receptor beta chains from one sample sequenced in a study of T cells after yellow fever vaccination. MiXCR was run by TCRdb on the 5' RACE reads, yielding one entry per CDR3 protein. The sample has approximately 550,000 distinct CDR3 sequences, about a fifth seen once; the top ten hold roughly an eighth. The sequencing used PBMCs, collected 15 days after the yellow fever booster vaccination. The origin of the receptors is a young man who received the YFV17D yellow fever vaccine.

The rearrangement uses TRBV27 and TRBJ1-5, with 9 nucleotides matching TRBD1. Germline lookup yields CDR1 MNHEY and CDR2 SMNVEV (reference sequence). V shed 7 bases, J shed 7 bases, and the junction held 8 bases outside the gene matches. There are 14 residues in the CDR3. CDR3 amino acids: CASMQQGARQPQHF. The CDR3 nucleotides read TGTGCCAGCATGCAACAGGGGGCGAGGCAGCCCCAGCATTTT.

This clonotype was picked up a small number of times. The chain employs TRBV27 and TRBJ2-1, with 7 positions matching TRBD2. The CDR3 is 13 residues long. J gave up 8 bases and V 2 bases, and 3 bases lay outside the gene matches. Per the germline V gene, CDR1 is MNHEY and CDR2 is SMNVEV (reference sequence). The CDR3 region has the DNA TGTGCCAGCAGTTTAGCGGGAGATTATGAGCAGTTCTTC. Translation gives CASSLAGDYEQFF.

This clonotype was recorded at least ten times. The chain is built from TRBV9 and TRBJ2-7, with D maybe TRBD2 (6 bases). V dropped 4 bases and J dropped 5 bases, with 13 bases sitting between them. Per germline, CDR1 SGDLS and CDR2 YYNGEE. CDR3 length equals 13 residues. DNA for the CDR3: TGTGCCAGCAGCTATATATCGGGGGACGAGCAGTACTTC. Protein product: CASSYISGDEQYF. Variable domain in full (rest from reference TRBV9 and TRBJ2-7): DSGVTQTPKHLITATGQRVTLRCSPRSGDLSVYWYQQSLDQGLQFLIQYYNGEERAKGNILERFSAQQFPDLHSELNLSSLELGDSALYFCASSYISGDEQYFGPGTRLTVT.

Only a few counts were recorded for this clonotype. This sequence joins TRBV12-3 or TRBV12-4 and TRBJ2-2; D is possibly TRBD2 (6 bases). Trimming took off 3 bases at V and 5 bases at J, with 13 bases between the two ends. The CDR3 runs 15 residues. The CDR3 DNA follows: TGTGCCAGCAGTTTTGCGGGGCGCGGGACCGGGGAGCTGTTTTTT. Residues: CASSFAGRGTGELFF.

The V and J genes are TRBV5-6 and TRBJ1-5, with unresolved D. The CDR3 consists of 15 residues. V was cut by 2 bases and J by 0 bases, with 9 bases left in between. Germline V CDR1 and CDR2: SGHDT, YYEEEE. CDR3 region: CASSFGAVSNQPQHF. CDR3 DNA sequence: TGTGCCAGCAGCTTCGGCGCGGTTAGCAATCAGCCCCAGCATTTT. Together with reference TRBV5-6 and TRBJ1-5, the CDR3 gives the full variable domain: DAGVTQSPTHLIKTRGQQVTLRCSPKSGHDTVSWYQQALGQGPQFIFQYYEEEERQRGNFPDRFSGHQFPNYSSELNVNALLLGDSALYLCASSFGAVSNQPQHFGDGTRLSIL.

The gene calls are TRBV6-2 or TRBV6-3 and TRBJ1-5; perhaps TRBD1 as D (5 bases). From germline, CDR1 is MNHEY and CDR2 SVGEGT. The CDR3 spans 15 residues. V lost 8 bases to trimming and J lost 8 bases, with 22 bases between them. The CDR3 sequence: CASRGGGQGGKPQHF. The CDR3 DNA reads TGTGCCAGCCGAGGAGGTGGTCAGGGCGGTAAGCCCCAGCATTTT.

The chain recombines TRBV10-3 with TRBJ1-2; D is ambiguous. CDR1 ENHRY and CDR2 SYGVKD come from the germline V gene. V was trimmed by 3 bases and J by 6 bases, leaving 8 bases between them. CDR3 length: 12 residues. The CDR3 here is CAISDVGDGYTF. In nucleotides, the CDR3 is TGTGCCATCAGTGATGTTGGGGATGGCTACACCTTC.

This clonotype was detected only a few times. The chain is built from TRBV20-1 and TRBJ2-1, with TRBD2 matching over 7 bases. V lost 0 bases and J lost 9; bases outside the gene matches: 11. The CDR3 spans 15 residues. The germline V gene has CDR1 DFQATT and CDR2 SNEGSKA (reference sequence). The CDR3 nucleotides read TGCAGTGCTAGAGAGGAGCGGGAAATTAAGAGTGAGCAGTTCTTC. Encoded protein: CSAREEREIKSEQFF.

V gene TRBV7-9 combines with J gene TRBJ2-7, with 8 bases fitting TRBD2. Looked up from germline, CDR1 is SEHNR and CDR2 is FQNEAQ (reference sequence). V lost 10 bases, J lost 3 bases, and 8 bases stayed unmatched. The CDR3 is 13 amino acids. CDR3 protein: CATASGRYYEQYF. CDR3 bases: TGTGCCACCGCTAGCGGGCGTTACTACGAGCAGTACTTC.

V is TRBV20-1 and J is TRBJ2-2; D not certain. CDR1 is DFQATT and CDR2 is SNEGSKA in the germline V gene (reference sequence). V shed 0 bases and J shed 5 bases, with 19 bases lying between them. The CDR3 totals 17 residues. In DNA form, the CDR3 reads TGCAGTGCTAGAGATGAATTTCGGGTAGAGGATACCGGGGAGCTGTTTTTT. Residues: CSARDEFRVEDTGELFF.

The chain employs TRBV20-1 and TRBJ2-3; the match to TRBD2 covers 12 bases. V shed 5 bases and J 4 bases; nucleotides not matched to a gene: 7. Looked up from germline, CDR1 is DFQATT and CDR2 is SNEGSKA (reference sequence). CDR3 size: 15 residues. CDR3 sequence reads: CSAGSGLAGSDTQYF. The CDR3 region has the DNA TGCAGTGCTGGGTCAGGACTAGCGGGATCAGATACGCAGTATTTT.

This clonotype turned up a few times. This chain links TRBV30 with TRBJ2-1; 12 bases are a match to TRBD2. Germline V gives CDR1 GTSNPN, CDR2 SVGIG (reference sequence). CDR3 length: 15 residues. The V and J ends lost 1 base and 9 bases, in that order; junction bases with no gene match: 7. The CDR3 sequence: CAWSGTSGRFSEQFF. CDR3 DNA: TGTGCCTGGAGTGGAACTAGCGGGAGGTTCAGTGAGCAGTTCTTC.

The chain couples TRBV6-5 to TRBJ1-4; D gene ambiguous. The V gene's germline CDR1 is MNHEY and CDR2 SVGAGI. The V end was cut by 0 bases, the J end by 8 bases, with 7 bases between. This CDR3 spans 13 amino acids. The CDR3 DNA reads TGTGCCAGCAGTTACTCGCAGCTAGAAAAACTGTTTTTT. Translated, it gives CASSYSQLEKLFF.

This clonotype came up a few times. In DNA form, the CDR3 reads TGTGCCAGCAGTTTAGGGGGTGGCGAAATAACCTACAATGAGCAGTTCTTC. Its protein is CASSLGGGEITYNEQFF. The rearrangement joins TRBV28 to TRBJ2-1; D tentatively reads TRBD1 or TRBD2 (5 bases each). Germline V gene sequence: CDR1 MDHEN, CDR2 SYDVKM. Trimming took 2 bases from V and 2 from J, leaving 16 bases between them. The CDR3 spans 17 residues.

The chain has TRBV2 and TRBJ2-4; unclear D gene. Germline V CDR1 and CDR2: SNHLY, FYNNEI. CDR3 length: 12 residues. V was clipped by 6 bases and J by 8 bases, with 11 bases between them. CDR3: CASRPPSHIQYF. The CDR3 nucleotides are TGTGCCAGCAGGCCCCCTTCCCACATTCAGTACTTC.

The table lists this clonotype with a few counts. The rearrangement joins TRBV5-1 to TRBJ2-1; 8 bases are a match to TRBD2. Per the germline V gene, CDR1 is SGHRS and CDR2 is YFSETQ. The CDR3 length is 15 residues. The junction had 4 bases not matched to a gene; V was cut back by 3 bases and J by 2 bases. The CDR3 DNA is TGCGCCAGCAGCTCGGGAGGGACTACCTACAATGAGCAGTTCTTC. Its translation: CASSSGGTTYNEQFF.

The V call is TRBV6-1, the J call TRBJ2-2; D is ambiguous. CDR3 length: 14 amino acids. The germline V and J ends were trimmed by 8 bases and 2 bases, with 12 bases remaining between them. The V gene's germline CDR1 is MNHNS and CDR2 SASEGT. CDR3 protein: CASAPRPNTGELFF. In DNA form, the CDR3 reads TGTGCCAGCGCCCCGAGGCCCAACACCGGGGAGCTGTTTTTT.

The V and J genes are TRBV7-6 and TRBJ2-5, with 9 bases aligning to TRBD2. Germline CDR1 is SGHVS and CDR2 is FNYEAQ. This CDR3 is built from 16 residues. With V trimmed by 2 bases and J by 5 bases, 9 bases remained unmatched. In DNA form, the CDR3 reads TGTGCCAGCAGCTTACTCTCCGCGGGAGGGCCGGAGACCCAGTACTTC. Translation gives CASSLLSAGGPETQYF.

This clonotype was found a few times. V usage is TRBV7-2 and J usage is TRBJ1-1; D gene uncertain. From germline, CDR1 is SGHTA and CDR2 FQGNSA. This CDR3 region has 11 residues. Trimming cost V 3 bases and J 5 bases, with 4 bases left between them. The DNA for the CDR3 is TGTGCCAGCAGCTTTGAAACTGAAGCTTTCTTT. Protein sequence: CASSFETEAFF.

The chain couples TRBV18 to TRBJ1-4; TRBD1 is a possible D gene (5 bases). Germline CDR1 reads KGHSH; CDR2 reads LQKENI. This CDR3 has 15 residues. Trimming removed 8 bases at V and 8 bases at J, with 21 bases between. CDR3 coding DNA: TGTGCCAGCACCCCTTCGGCCGGAGGGGCAGAAAAACTGTTTTTT. Amino acids: CASTPSAGGAEKLFF.

This clonotype was seen repeatedly, ten times or more. This chain connects TRBV20-1 to TRBJ2-5; 9 positions match TRBD2. Trimming took 2 bases from V and 4 from J; bases not matched to a gene: 5. Germline V gene data show CDR1 as DFQATT and CDR2 as SNEGSKA (reference sequence). This CDR3 has 14 amino acids. The CDR3: CSARLAGLPETQYF. DNA of the CDR3: TGCAGTGCTAGACTAGCGGGACTCCCAGAGACCCAGTACTTC.

The chain recombines TRBV20-1 with TRBJ2-2; D ambiguous. The CDR3 spans 14 residues. V lost 4 bases, J lost 1 base, and 10 bases lay in between. The germline V gene encodes CDR1 DFQATT and CDR2 SNEGSKA (reference sequence). CDR3 sequence reads: CSAMWLQNTGELFF. Written as DNA, the CDR3 is TGCAGTGCTATGTGGCTACAGAACACCGGGGAGCTGTTTTTT.

A few counts support this clonotype. The chain combines TRBV12-3 or TRBV12-4 with TRBJ2-2; D is ambiguous. The V and J ends lost 3 bases and 7 bases respectively, with 9 bases between them. The CDR3 length is 13 residues. The CDR3 is CASSFQVGGELFF. CDR3 bases: TGTGCCAGCAGTTTCCAAGTTGGCGGGGAGCTGTTTTTT.

This clonotype showed up just a few times. The chain is built from TRBV7-6 and TRBJ2-5; 7 bases map to TRBD1. Germline V gives CDR1 SGHVS, CDR2 FNYEAQ. This CDR3 is built from 15 residues. The junction had 8 bases not matched to a gene; V was cut back by 6 bases and J by 1 base. The CDR3 DNA is TGTGCCAGCAGTTGGCAGGGGGTTGGCCAAGAGACCCAGTACTTC. Its translation is CASSWQGVGQETQYF.

The chain links TRBV20-1 to TRBJ2-1; D possibly corresponds to TRBD1 (5 bases). Trimming left V 5 bases short and J 7 bases short, with 18 bases between. From germline, CDR1 is DFQATT and CDR2 SNEGSKA (reference sequence). This CDR3 comprises 14 residues. The CDR3 coding sequence is TGCAGTGCTTCACTATCCGCAGGGCCGAATGAGCAGTTCTTC. It translates to CSASLSAGPNEQFF.

There are a few counts of this clonotype. The rearrangement links TRBV7-2 to TRBJ1-2; TRBD1 might be the D (5 bases). The ends were cut back, 0 bases at V and 8 bases at J, with 10 bases in the middle. This CDR3 comprises 13 residues. Germline values: CDR1 SGHTA, CDR2 FQGNSA. This chain's CDR3 is CASSLAGTGGYTF. In nucleotides, the CDR3 is TGTGCCAGCAGCTTAGCGGGGACCGGGGGCTACACCTTC.

The rearrangement links TRBV19 to TRBJ2-2; maybe TRBD1 (6 bases). V lost 6 bases, J lost 2 bases, and 13 bases lay in between. The CDR3 covers 15 residues. The germline gives CDR1 LNHDA, CDR2 SQIVND (reference sequence). CDR3 loop: CASSPQGTNTGELFF. The CDR3, as DNA: TGTGCCAGTAGCCCACAGGGTACTAACACCGGGGAGCTGTTTTTT.

A few counts support this clonotype. The rearrangement joins TRBV5-1 to TRBJ2-3, with 7 bases lining up with TRBD1. Trimming at V came to 9 bases and at J to 3 bases, leaving 4 bases not matched to a gene. Germline CDR1 reads SGHRS; CDR2 reads YFSETQ. CDR3 size: 12 residues. The CDR3 coding sequence is TGCGCCACCCGGACAGGAACAGATACGCAGTATTTT. Translating it yields CATRTGTDTQYF.

The rearrangement links TRBV5-1 to TRBJ2-1; 12 nucleotides line up with TRBD2. Unmatched junction bases numbered 16, after V lost 4 bases and J lost 2 bases. The germline V gene has CDR1 SGHRS and CDR2 YFSETQ. The CDR3 length is 20 residues. Here the CDR3 reads CASSPIPLTSGGATYNEQFF. CDR3 sequence (DNA): TGCGCCAGCAGCCCAATTCCCTTGACTAGCGGGGGTGCCACCTACAATGAGCAGTTCTTC.

The chain has TRBV5-1 and TRBJ1-1; 7 bases are a match to TRBD1. The CDR3 contains 15 residues. CDR1 is SGHRS and CDR2 is YFSETQ in the germline V gene. V gave up 3 bases and J gave up 4 bases; unmatched junction bases: 9. The CDR3 protein is CASSSMLTGATEAFF. The CDR3 DNA sequence: TGCGCCAGCAGCTCGATGCTTACAGGGGCCACTGAAGCTTTCTTT.

The V gene is TRBV6-2 or TRBV6-3, the J gene TRBJ2-1; D possibly corresponds to TRBD2 (5 bases). The CDR3 has 13 amino acids. V was cut by 8 bases and J by 9 bases, with 17 bases left in between. Germline loops: CDR1 MNHEY, CDR2 SVGEGT. The CDR3 sequence: CASSNEAGSEQFF. The CDR3 region has the DNA TGTGCCAGCTCCAACGAGGCGGGTAGTGAGCAGTTCTTC.